This T cell receptor (beta chain) stems from a study of T cell responses to AZD1222 COVID-19 vaccine. Produced via immunoSEQ multiplex PCR; TCRdb's table is partial and in-frame only. The sample lists 120,000 or so clones, around 86% seen once, with roughly 1.1% in the top ten. The CDR3 covers 17 residues. The V gene lost 4 bases and the J gene lost 2 bases, with 20 bases spanning the gap. CDR1 and CDR2 (germline): SGHVS, FQNEAQ. The sequencing here drew on peripheral blood, taken on day 0 of AZD1222 vaccination. This receptor was identified in an adult in good health. V is TRBV7-8 and J is TRBJ2-5, with D perhaps TRBD1 (5 bases). The CDR3 is CASSSPRSWGGQETQYF. The CDR3 nucleotides are TGTGCCAGCAGCTCGCCTCGATCGTGGGGCGGACAAGAGACCCAGTACTTC.